This TCR beta chain was identified during a study of cytomegalovirus exposure and HLA in healthy donors. Study information: Early on, a data release was issued that held 80 million to 90 million unique TCRs from HLA-typed donors. Falling in the Caucasian-associated ancestry cluster were 80% to 85% of some 400 genotyped donors.

60 Vbeta and 13 Jbeta primers were used in PCR. The repertoire was sequenced with immunoSEQ multiplex PCR; TCRdb's copy has only in-frame clones and lacks some. The table includes around 49,000 clones, roughly 80% detected once. V was clipped by 4 bases and J by 6 bases, with 11 bases between them. Germline CDR1 reads SGHKS; CDR2 reads YYEKEE (reference sequence). The CDR3 extends over 13 amino acids. This chain links TRBV5-5 with TRBJ1-5; D may be TRBD1 (6 bases). The sequence was collected from a man younger than 45 in good health and CMV-seropositive. The source material was PBMCs. The CDR3 region is CASSVVRGQPQHF. CDR3 coding DNA: TGTGCCAGCAGCGTAGTCAGGGGTCAGCCCCAGCATTTT.